The next 9 T cell receptor beta chains were all read from a single sample in a study of blood T cell repertoires in COVID-19. The protocol was immunoSEQ multiplex PCR, while the TCRdb copy is restricted to in-frame clones and leaves out a portion. The sample holds 60,000 to 65,000 clones, around 76% seen once. What was sequenced was peripheral blood. The receptor set was obtained from a woman of 80 years or more with acute or convalescent COVID-19.

This chain joins TRBV2 and TRBJ2-2; D unresolved. This CDR3 has 16 amino acids. CDR1 is SNHLY and CDR2 is FYNNEI in the germline V gene. Between the trimmed V and J ends, which lost 6 bases and 4 bases, there was a span of 18 bases. CDR3 protein: CASSTIWQRSTGELFF. The CDR3 DNA sequence: TGTGCCAGCAGCACTATATGGCAGAGGAGCACCGGGGAGCTGTTTTTT.

The chain uses TRBV7-8 and TRBJ2-5; TRBD2 is a possible D gene (5 bases). CDR3 length: 16 amino acids. Between the trimmed V and J ends, which lost 1 base and 4 bases, there was a span of 16 bases. In germline, CDR1 is SGHVS, CDR2 FQNEAQ. CDR3 DNA sequence: TGTGCCAGCAGCTTAGGGAGGTTCGGGCCCCGAGAGACCCAGTACTTC. Amino acid sequence: CASSLGRFGPRETQYF.

This chain uses TRBV5-6 with TRBJ2-3; 10 bases fit TRBD2. Germline CDR1 reads SGHDT; CDR2 reads YYEEEE. Trimming cost V 2 bases and J 2 bases; bases outside gene matches: 5. The CDR3 sequence is 16 residues long. This CDR3 reads CASSLPSGRATDTQYF. In DNA, the CDR3 is TGTGCCAGCAGCTTACCAAGCGGGAGGGCCACAGATACGCAGTATTTT.

The chain couples TRBV7-9 to TRBJ1-2; D is undetermined. V lost 2 bases to trimming and J lost 1 base, with 11 bases between them. This CDR3 spans 15 amino acids. Germline loops: CDR1 SEHNR, CDR2 FQNEAQ (reference sequence). Here the CDR3 DNA reads TGTGCCAGCAGCTTAAACGCCGGGGTTAACTATGGCTACACCTTC. It specifies CASSLNAGVNYGYTF. Complete variable domain (other parts from reference TRBV7-9 and TRBJ1-2): DTGVSQNPRHKITKRGQNVTFRCDPISEHNRLYWYRQTLGQGPEFLTYFQNEAQLEKSRLLSDRFSAERPKGSFSTLEIQRTEQGDSAMYLCASSLNAGVNYGYTFGSGTRLTVV.

The chain uses TRBV10-3 and TRBJ2-1; 10 bases agree with TRBD2. This CDR3 is 15 amino acids long. With V trimmed by 0 bases and J by 7 bases, 3 bases remained unmatched. Germline lookup yields CDR1 ENHRY and CDR2 SYGVKD. CDR3 amino acids: CAISESTSGANEQFF. The CDR3 DNA reads as TGTGCCATCAGTGAGTCAACTAGCGGGGCGAATGAGCAGTTCTTC.

The rearrangement uses TRBV18 and TRBJ2-7; 8 nucleotides match TRBD2. CDR1 KGHSH and CDR2 LQKENI come from the germline V gene. V was pared by 6 bases and J by 0 bases, with 7 bases of the junction left unmatched. The CDR3 is 15 amino acids. Here the CDR3 reads CASSQTSGSSYEQYF. The CDR3 region has the DNA TGTGCCAGCTCTCAAACTAGCGGAAGCTCCTACGAGCAGTACTTC.

In its sample, this clone was seen a few times. The chain recombines TRBV11-2 with TRBJ2-1; TRBD1 matches 7 bases. Losses at the gene ends were 5 bases for V and 11 bases for J; bases not matched to a gene: 9. Germline-derived CDR1 and CDR2 are SGHAT and FQNNGV. CDR3 length: 13 residues. This CDR3 is CASSIARQGKQFF. The DNA of the CDR3 is TGTGCCAGCAGCATCGCGAGACAGGGAAAGCAGTTCTTC.

The chain is built from TRBV5-1 and TRBJ1-2; 7 bases are a match to TRBD1. The J segment lost 5 bases and the V segment lost 3 bases, leaving 7 bases of the junction unmatched. CDR1 and CDR2 (germline): SGHRS, YFSETQ. The CDR3 sequence is 14 residues long. CDR3 in DNA: TGCGCCAGCAGCTCGCGACAGGGTGAATATGGCTACACCTTC. As protein: CASSSRQGEYGYTF.

This chain joins TRBV4-2 and TRBJ2-3; the D gene is possibly TRBD1 (5 bases). There are 15 residues in the CDR3. Trimming removed 3 bases from V and 0 bases from J, with 10 bases in between. The V gene's germline CDR1 is LGHNA and CDR2 YNFKEQ. As DNA, the CDR3 is TGTGCCAGCAGCCAGGCTGACAGAAGCACAGATACGCAGTATTTT. This sequence encodes CASSQADRSTDTQYF.